A single sample gave rise to the 20 T cell receptor beta chains below, sequenced in a study of cytomegalovirus exposure and HLA in healthy donors. Researchers ran the PCR with 60 Vbeta and 13 Jbeta primers. Here immunoSEQ multiplex PCR was the method, and the copy in TCRdb shows in-frame clones only, minus some. The data hold about 120,000 clones, with about 69% observed a single time. Sequenced: PBMCs. The receptors were sampled from a woman younger than 30 in good health and CMV-seronegative.

The rearrangement links TRBV5-6 to TRBJ1-1, with 7 bases aligning to TRBD1. This CDR3 comprises 15 residues. Per the germline V gene, CDR1 is SGHDT and CDR2 is YYEEEE. V lost 1 base to trimming and J lost 2 bases; unmatched junction nucleotides: 5. CDR3 residues: CASSLFRDSNTEAFF. The CDR3 DNA sequence: TGTGCCAGCAGCTTGTTCCGGGACAGCAACACTGAAGCTTTCTTT.

This rearrangement joins TRBV7-3 to TRBJ2-7; 10 bases agree with TRBD2. With 4 bases clipped from V and 0 bases from J, the junction kept 3 bases outside the gene matches. There are 15 residues in the CDR3. CDR1 and CDR2 from the germline V gene are SGHTA and FQGTGA. The chain's CDR3 is CASSSSGGLSYEQYF. CDR3 nucleotide sequence: TGTGCCAGCAGCTCTAGCGGGGGACTCTCCTACGAGCAGTACTTC.

CDR3 sequence (DNA): TGCGCCAGCAGCTTGTGGGGCACCTGGAGGGAGAACACTGAAGCTTTCTTT. This sequence encodes CASSLWGTWRENTEAFF. The chain is built from TRBV5-1 and TRBJ1-1; D possibly corresponds to TRBD1 (5 bases). CDR1 SGHRS and CDR2 YFSETQ come from the germline V gene. The CDR3 is made up of 17 amino acids. V gave up 1 base and J gave up 1 base, with 17 bases separating them.

This clone was seen a few times. The chain carries TRBV7-2 and TRBJ2-5; 7 nucleotides align to TRBD2. The CDR3 totals 14 residues. Looked up from germline, CDR1 is SGHTA and CDR2 is FQGNSA. V lost 0 bases and J lost 2; bases outside the gene matches: 0. CDR3 coding DNA: TGTGCCAGCAGCTTAGCGGGGGGGCAAGAGACCCAGTACTTC. Amino acids: CASSLAGGQETQYF.

The rearrangement uses TRBV19 and TRBJ1-1; 7 bases line up with TRBD1. In germline, CDR1 is LNHDA, CDR2 SQIVND (reference sequence). The CDR3 has 13 amino acids. Losses at the gene ends were 8 bases for V and 1 base for J; bases not matched to a gene: 4. CDR3 nucleotides: TGTGCCAGTGGACAGGAAGGGAACACTGAAGCTTTCTTT. Its protein is CASGQEGNTEAFF.

The rearrangement links TRBV4-1 to TRBJ1-5, with 7 bases matching TRBD1. The V segment lost 2 bases and the J segment 0 bases; nucleotides outside the gene matches: 13. Germline V lookup: CDR1 MGHRA, CDR2 YSYEKL. The CDR3 runs to 19 residues. CDR3 DNA: TGCGCCAGCAGCCAATCCCTTACGGGGGACAGACATAGCAATCAGCCCCAGCATTTT. Translated: CASSQSLTGDRHSNQPQHF.

This clone was observed a single time. V is TRBV29-1 and J is TRBJ2-6, with a tentative D call TRBD1 (6 bases). The CDR3 consists of 16 residues. Germline CDR1 SQVTM, CDR2 ANQGSEA. Trimming removed 7 bases from V and 3 bases from J, with 19 bases in between. CDR3 DNA sequence: TGCAGCGCAGGGGAACGGTGGATCGGTGGGGCCAACGTCCTGACTTTC. Encoded protein: CSAGERWIGGANVLTF.

The chain has TRBV5-1 and TRBJ1-6; 7 bases match TRBD1. Germline V gives CDR1 SGHRS, CDR2 YFSETQ. V trimming: 0 bases; J trimming: 6 bases; junction bases outside the gene matches: 3. This CDR3 has 15 residues. CDR3 sequence: CASSLEGTVNSPLHF. The CDR3 DNA follows: TGCGCCAGCAGCTTGGAAGGGACAGTTAATTCACCCCTCCACTTT.

This clone has just a few counts. The chain has TRBV29-1 and TRBJ2-7; weak D call: TRBD1 (5 bases). Germline CDR1 is SQVTM and CDR2 is ANQGSEA. CDR3 length: 16 residues. The ends were cut back, 6 bases at V and 0 bases at J, with 21 bases in the middle. This chain's CDR3 is CSVSDPEGAYSYEQYF. The DNA for the CDR3 is TGCAGCGTCTCTGACCCCGAAGGGGCCTACTCCTACGAGCAGTACTTC.

This clone was observed a few times. This chain links TRBV2 with TRBJ1-2; tentatively, D is TRBD1 (5 bases). The V end was cut by 6 bases, the J end by 5 bases, with 19 bases between. The CDR3 has 15 amino acids. Germline CDR1 SNHLY, CDR2 FYNNEI. The CDR3 here is CASRADRSNPYGYTF. The CDR3 region has the DNA TGTGCCAGCAGAGCAGACAGATCTAATCCGTATGGCTACACCTTC.

The chain links TRBV6-1 to TRBJ1-1; the match to TRBD1 covers 8 bases. The CDR3 has 12 amino acids. Germline CDR1 is MNHNS and CDR2 is SASEGT. The CDR3 is CATVTGVSEAFF. CDR3 sequence (DNA): TGTGCTACCGTGACAGGGGTCTCTGAAGCTTTCTTT.

This clone was detected only once. The chain carries TRBV2 and TRBJ1-2, with 9 nucleotides matching TRBD1. J lost 4 bases, V lost 0 bases, and 3 bases had no gene match. The germline gives CDR1 SNHLY, CDR2 FYNNEI. There are 15 residues in the CDR3. This CDR3 reads CASSEARQGGYGYTF. Here the CDR3 DNA reads TGTGCCAGCAGTGAAGCTCGACAGGGGGGCTATGGCTACACCTTC.

The chain recombines TRBV6-1 with TRBJ1-2, with TRBD1 identical over 7 bases. The CDR3 consists of 14 residues. CDR1 and CDR2 (germline): MNHNS, SASEGT. J lost 7 bases, V lost 2 bases, and 7 bases had no gene match. Here the CDR3 reads CASSENRGTLGYTF. The CDR3 DNA sequence: TGTGCCAGCAGTGAAAACAGGGGTACCCTTGGCTACACCTTC.

Notes on this clone: Its ends do not fully match the called genes, so a read error is possible. V usage is TRBV5-1 and J usage is TRBJ1-1, with 9 bases aligning to TRBD1. The CDR3 runs to 16 residues. Germline V gives CDR1 SGHRS, CDR2 YFSETQ. The CDR3 region is CASSLGTGRQNTEAFF. The CDR3 DNA is TGCGCCAGCAGTTTGGGGACAGGGCGGCAGAACACTGAAGCTTTCTTT.

The chain joins TRBV6-5 to TRBJ1-1; 8 bases are a match to TRBD1. This CDR3 is 16 amino acids long. After removal of 3 bases from V and 2 bases from J, the junction contained 8 bases not matched to a gene. The germline V gene encodes CDR1 MNHEY and CDR2 SVGAGI. The CDR3 DNA reads as TGTGCCAGCAGTTATCTTGGACAGGGATATAACACTGAAGCTTTCTTT. Protein product: CASSYLGQGYNTEAFF.

V gene TRBV5-6 combines with J gene TRBJ2-3; TRBD1 might be the D (6 bases). The germline V gene encodes CDR1 SGHDT and CDR2 YYEEEE. Trimming shortened V by 3 bases and J by 2 bases, and 16 bases separated the two germline ends. CDR3 size: 16 residues. The DNA for the CDR3 is TGTGCCAGCAGCTCAACTGACAGGTCCTACACAGATACGCAGTATTTT. It yields the protein CASSSTDRSYTDTQYF.

This clone was detected a few times. This chain connects TRBV6-5 to TRBJ2-7; unclear D gene. Germline CDR1 MNHEY, CDR2 SVGAGI. The CDR3 is 12 residues long. V lost 4 bases and J 6 bases, leaving 10 bases between the germline ends. DNA of the CDR3: TGTGCCAGCAGTTCCGTTAAATTCGAGCAGTACTTC. Protein product: CASSSVKFEQYF.

This sequence joins TRBV7-3 and TRBJ2-2, with D perhaps matching TRBD1 (6 bases). Germline CDR1 is SGHTA and CDR2 is FQGTGA. The CDR3 is 13 residues long. V was cut by 5 bases and J by 6 bases, with 10 bases left in between. DNA of the CDR3: TGTGCCAGCAGCATGACAGGCCCCGGGGAGCTGTTTTTT. Translation gives CASSMTGPGELFF.

This clone was observed a handful of times. The chain couples TRBV7-2 to TRBJ2-1, with TRBD1 identical over 7 bases. Unmatched junction bases numbered 7, after V lost 5 bases and J lost 3 bases. CDR1 and CDR2 from the germline V gene are SGHTA and FQGNSA. This CDR3 has 15 residues. The CDR3 DNA reads TGTGCCAGCAGCCCCCGACAGGGTATCTACAATGAGCAGTTCTTC. It translates to CASSPRQGIYNEQFF.

The chain couples TRBV14 to TRBJ1-1; 8 nucleotides line up with TRBD1. CDR3 length: 15 residues. Germline V lookup: CDR1 SGHDN, CDR2 FVKESK. V lost 5 bases, J lost 4 bases, and 9 bases stayed unmatched. The CDR3 sequence is CASSSQGAVSTEAFF. Here the CDR3 DNA reads TGTGCCAGCAGCTCCCAGGGGGCTGTTAGCACTGAAGCTTTCTTT.